Sequencing of this T cell receptor beta chain was carried out in a study of vaccination effects on CD4 cells after COVID-19. Study conclusions and caveats: Among infection- and vaccine-induced clones, marked clonal contraction occurred late after vaccination.

The repertoire was sequenced with immunoSEQ multiplex PCR; TCRdb's copy has only in-frame clones and lacks some. Of about 66,000 clones in the sample, 76% were seen once. Concerning this clone itself: Its antigen is still unknown.

Under the ViraFEST assay, PBMC were stimulated with viral peptide pools so that antigen-specific CD4+ T cells expanded. Sequencing was performed afterwards. At the end of about ten days of culture, CD4+ T cells were isolated. As their vaccination, participants received two doses of either BNT162b2 or mRNA-1273. Wells of two million PBMC each were grown with 10 IU/ml IL-2 and approximately 10 ug/ml peptides. The specimen was CD4+ T cells from PBMCs cultured with HCoV-OC43 spike peptides, collected after COVID-19 vaccination. Subset indicated: HCoV-OC43 spike overlapping peptide pool stimulation. This receptor was obtained from a human donor who received a COVID-19 vaccine.

The CDR3 DNA sequence: TGTGCCAGCAGCCCATCGGGGGGTAGCGGGGAATATGAGCAGTTCTTC. It encodes CASSPSGGSGEYEQFF. The chain couples TRBV7-3 to TRBJ2-1, with TRBD2 identical over 8 bases. Trimming at V came to 5 bases and at J to 8 bases, leaving 14 bases not matched to a gene. Per the germline V gene, CDR1 is SGHTA and CDR2 is FQGTGA. The CDR3 totals 16 residues.